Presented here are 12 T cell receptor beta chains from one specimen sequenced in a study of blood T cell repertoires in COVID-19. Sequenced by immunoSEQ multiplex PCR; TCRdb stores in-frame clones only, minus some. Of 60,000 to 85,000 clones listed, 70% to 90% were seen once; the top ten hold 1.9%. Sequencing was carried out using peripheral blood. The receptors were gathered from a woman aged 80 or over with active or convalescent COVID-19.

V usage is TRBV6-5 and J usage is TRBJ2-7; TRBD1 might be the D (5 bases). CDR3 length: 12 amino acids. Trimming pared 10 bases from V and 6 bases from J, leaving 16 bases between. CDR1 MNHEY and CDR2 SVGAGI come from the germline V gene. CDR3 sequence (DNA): TGTGCCACCGGACAACCCCCCCTCGAGCAGTACTTC. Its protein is CATGQPPLEQYF.

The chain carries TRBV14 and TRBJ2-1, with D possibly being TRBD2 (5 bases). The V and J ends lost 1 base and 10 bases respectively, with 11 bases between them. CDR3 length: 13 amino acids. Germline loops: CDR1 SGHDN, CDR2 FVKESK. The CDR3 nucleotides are TGTGCCAGCAGCCAAGCGGTCGGGGTCGAGCAGTTCTTC. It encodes CASSQAVGVEQFF.

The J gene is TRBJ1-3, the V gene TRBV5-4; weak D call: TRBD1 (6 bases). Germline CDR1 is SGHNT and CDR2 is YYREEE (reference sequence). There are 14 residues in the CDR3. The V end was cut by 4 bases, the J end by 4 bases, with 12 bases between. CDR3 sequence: CASSLQGYGNTIYF. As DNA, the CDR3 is TGTGCCAGCAGCCTACAGGGTTACGGAAACACCATATATTTT.

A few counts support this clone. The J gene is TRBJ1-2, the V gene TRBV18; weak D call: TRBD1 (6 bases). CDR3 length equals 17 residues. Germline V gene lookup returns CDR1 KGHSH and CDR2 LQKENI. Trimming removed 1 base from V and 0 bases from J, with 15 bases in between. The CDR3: CASSPLTGRLANYGYTF. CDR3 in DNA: TGTGCCAGCTCACCACTGACAGGCCGCCTAGCTAACTATGGCTACACCTTC.

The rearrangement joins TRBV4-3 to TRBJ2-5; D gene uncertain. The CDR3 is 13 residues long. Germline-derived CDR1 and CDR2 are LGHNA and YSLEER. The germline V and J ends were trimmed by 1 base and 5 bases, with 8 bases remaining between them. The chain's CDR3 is CASSQGRMETQYF. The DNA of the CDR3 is TGCGCCAGCAGCCAAGGCAGGATGGAGACCCAGTACTTC.

The CDR3, as DNA: TGTGCCATCAGGGGGACAGGCCCGGCGGAAAAACTGTTTTTT. It is translated as CAIRGTGPAEKLFF. The gene calls are TRBV10-3 and TRBJ1-4, with 8 bases aligning to TRBD1. With 6 bases clipped from V and 8 bases from J, the junction kept 8 bases outside the gene matches. Looked up from germline, CDR1 is ENHRY and CDR2 is SYGVKD. The CDR3 runs 14 residues.

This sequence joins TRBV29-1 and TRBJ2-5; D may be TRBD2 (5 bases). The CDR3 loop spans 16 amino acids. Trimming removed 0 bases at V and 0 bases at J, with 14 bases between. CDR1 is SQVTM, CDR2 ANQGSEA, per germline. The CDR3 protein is CSVEDGSTGNQETQYF. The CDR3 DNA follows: TGCAGCGTTGAAGATGGATCCACGGGGAACCAAGAGACCCAGTACTTC.

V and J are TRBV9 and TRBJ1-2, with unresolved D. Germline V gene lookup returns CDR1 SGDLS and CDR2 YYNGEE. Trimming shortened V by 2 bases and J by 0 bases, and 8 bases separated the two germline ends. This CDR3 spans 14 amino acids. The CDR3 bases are TGTGCCAGCAGCGTTGGAGATTCTAACTATGGCTACACCTTC. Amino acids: CASSVGDSNYGYTF.

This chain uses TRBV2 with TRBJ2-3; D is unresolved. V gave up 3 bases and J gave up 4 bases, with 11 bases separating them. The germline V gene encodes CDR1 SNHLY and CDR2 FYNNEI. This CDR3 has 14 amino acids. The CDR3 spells CASSDVAGSDTQYF. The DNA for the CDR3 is TGTGCCAGCAGTGATGTTGCTGGCTCAGATACGCAGTATTTT. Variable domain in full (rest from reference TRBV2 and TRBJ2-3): EPEVTQTPSHQVTQMGQEVILRCVPISNHLYFYWYRQILGQKVEFLVSFYNNEISEKSEIFDDQFSVERPDGSNFTLKIRSTKLEDSAMYFCASSDVAGSDTQYFGPGTRLTVL.

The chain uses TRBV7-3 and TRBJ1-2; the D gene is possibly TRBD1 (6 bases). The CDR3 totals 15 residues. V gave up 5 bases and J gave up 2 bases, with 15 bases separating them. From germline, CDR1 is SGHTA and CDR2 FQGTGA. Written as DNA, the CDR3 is TGTGCCAGCAGCCCTGATCCAACAGGGAACTATGGCTACACCTTC. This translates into CASSPDPTGNYGYTF.

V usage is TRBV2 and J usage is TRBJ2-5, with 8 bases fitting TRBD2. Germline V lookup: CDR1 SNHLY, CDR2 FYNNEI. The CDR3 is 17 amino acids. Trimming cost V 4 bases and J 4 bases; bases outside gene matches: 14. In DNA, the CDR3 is TGTGCCAGCAGTGGGGGAGTCGGGAGGGGAAGTGGAGAGACCCAGTACTTC. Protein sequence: CASSGGVGRGSGETQYF.

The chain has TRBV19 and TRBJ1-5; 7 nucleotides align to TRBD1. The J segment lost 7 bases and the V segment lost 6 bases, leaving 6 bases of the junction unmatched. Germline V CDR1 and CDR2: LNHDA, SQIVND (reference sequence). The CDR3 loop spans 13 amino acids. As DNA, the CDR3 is TGTGCCAGTAGAGACAGGGCTCGACAGCCCCAGCATTTT. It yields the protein CASRDRARQPQHF.